This TCR beta chain was recorded in a study of cytomegalovirus exposure and HLA in healthy donors. At the level of the study: HLA-typed donors were the source of about 85 million unique TCRs, which an early data release held.

This clone has only one observation. Its cognate antigen is unknown. CDR1 LNHNV and CDR2 YYDKDF come from the germline V gene (reference sequence). This CDR3 has 17 residues. The V and J ends lost 0 bases and 0 bases, in that order; junction bases with no gene match: 4. Study-level points and caveats: Some TCR beta chains (about 170 of them) were listed as cytomegalovirus-associated.

The PCR used 60 Vbeta and 13 Jbeta primers. Only in-frame clones appear in the TCRdb table, and some are missing; sequencing was by immunoSEQ multiplex PCR. This table has roughly 140,000 clones, approximately 79% appearing once. The sequence was obtained from a male donor in good health and CMV-seronegative. The chain recombines TRBV15 with TRBJ1-1, with 10 bases that match TRBD1. The sequenced sample consisted of PBMCs. The CDR3 DNA reads TGTGCCACCAGCAGAGATAGGACAGGGGGTATGAACACTGAAGCTTTCTTT. This translates into CATSRDRTGGMNTEAFF.